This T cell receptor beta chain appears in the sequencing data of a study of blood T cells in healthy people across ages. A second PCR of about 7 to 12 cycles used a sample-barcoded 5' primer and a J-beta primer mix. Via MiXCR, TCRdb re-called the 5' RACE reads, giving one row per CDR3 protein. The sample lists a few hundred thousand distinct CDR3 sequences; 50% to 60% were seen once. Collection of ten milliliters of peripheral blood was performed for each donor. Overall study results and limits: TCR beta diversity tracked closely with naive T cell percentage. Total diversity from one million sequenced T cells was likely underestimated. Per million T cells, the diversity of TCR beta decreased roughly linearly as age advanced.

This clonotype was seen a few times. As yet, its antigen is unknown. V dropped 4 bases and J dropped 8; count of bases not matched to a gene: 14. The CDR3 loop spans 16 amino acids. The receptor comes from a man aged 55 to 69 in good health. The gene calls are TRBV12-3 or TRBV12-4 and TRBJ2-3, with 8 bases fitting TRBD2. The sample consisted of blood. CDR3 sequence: CASSSKGGGREGTQYF. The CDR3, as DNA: TGTGCCAGCAGTTCGAAGGGCGGGGGGCGGGAAGGTACGCAGTATTTT.